This entry describes one TCR beta chain. The antigen this receptor binds is unknown. Qualities for individual bases were not recorded, and no much larger clone is one base off. This sample was included in a study of blood T cell repertoires in COVID-19 (dated by TCRdb to the early 2020s). For the wider study: Collaborator samples came from the United States, Italy and Spain and covered acute and convalescent phases of COVID-19. The material from the prospective study consisted of cDNA or gDNA derived from T cells, B-cell-depleted T cells, or PBMCs. Subjects who had been exposed to COVID-19, were actively infected with it, or had recovered from it provided the deeply sampled blood TCRbeta repertoires that made up the dataset. The repertoires were released in a freely available public database meant as a resource for research on the immune response to SARS-CoV-2. The samples were drawn from the first 160 participants of the ongoing ImmuneRACE study and from 1,254 subjects provided by 6 global collaborators. A de-identified subject ID, COVID-19 status, age in years and sex were almost always included in the sample metadata. HLA class I and class II types, where available, came from metadata supplied by the sample provider rather than from assay-based typing.

Summary of the overall study and its limitations: How much clinical and demographic metadata was included differed by source and by participant, and the metadata was provided uncurated.

TCRbeta CDR3 regions were amplified from genomic DNA using the immunoSEQ Assay, a bias-controlled multiplex PCR. In the original analysis: The number of nucleated cells in each sample was estimated by amplification of reference gene primers within the assay. Sequence reads were collapsed and filtered to measure the absolute abundance of every unique TCRbeta CDR3 rearrangement. For each sample, productive Simpson clonality was calculated as the square root of Simpson's diversity index across productive rearrangements. In TCRdb, the immuneACCESS table is reduced to in-frame sequences with V and J assigned. These tables do not hold every clone; where another copy was compared, an unresolved V gene accounts for under half, and the others remain unexplained. The V and J calls and clone size come from that table; D and trimming were worked out from the DNA. The sample data list about 190,000 clones, and more than 85% of these were observed just once. The ten largest clones add up to around 1.1% of the sample.

The germline V gene provides CDR1 SGDLS and CDR2 YYNGEE. Taken from cysteine to phenylalanine, the CDR3 has 15 residues. Only the CDR3 part of the read is kept: 45 bases, read in frame from the first base. V and J lose 1 base and 8 bases, and a span of 15 bases separates them. Collaborating institutions collected whole blood in K2EDTA tubes following their own protocols. For TCRbeta analysis, collaborators shipped samples as frozen whole blood, isolated PBMCs, or DNA extracted from either of those sample types. What was sequenced was peripheral blood. This TCR was sampled from a man younger than 40 with acute or convalescent COVID-19. This sequence uses TRBV9 and TRBJ1-4, with TRBD1 perhaps the D gene, on 6 matching bases. The CDR3 in this case is CASSVSQGWSEKLFF. The nucleotides are TGTGCCAGCAGCGTATCACAGGGTTGGTCCGAAAAACTGTTTTTT.